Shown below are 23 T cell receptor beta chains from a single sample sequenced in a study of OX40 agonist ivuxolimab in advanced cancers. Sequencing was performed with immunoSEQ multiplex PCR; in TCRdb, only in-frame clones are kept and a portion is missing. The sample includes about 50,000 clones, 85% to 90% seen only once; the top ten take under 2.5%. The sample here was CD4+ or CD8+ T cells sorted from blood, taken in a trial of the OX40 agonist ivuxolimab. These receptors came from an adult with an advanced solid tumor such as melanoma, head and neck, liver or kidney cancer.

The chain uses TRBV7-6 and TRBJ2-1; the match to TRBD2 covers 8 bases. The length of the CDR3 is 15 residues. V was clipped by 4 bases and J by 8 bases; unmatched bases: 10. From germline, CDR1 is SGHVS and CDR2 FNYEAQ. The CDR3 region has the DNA TGTGCCAGCAGCTCGCGGGGAGCGGGGGATCATGAGCAGTTCTTC. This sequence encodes CASSSRGAGDHEQFF.

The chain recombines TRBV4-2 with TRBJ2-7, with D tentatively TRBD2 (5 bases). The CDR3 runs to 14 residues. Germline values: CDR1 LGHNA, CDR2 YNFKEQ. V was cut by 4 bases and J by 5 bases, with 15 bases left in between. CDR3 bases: TGTGCCAGCAGCCGCTATAGCGCTCGAGACGAGCAGTACTTC. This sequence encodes CASSRYSARDEQYF.

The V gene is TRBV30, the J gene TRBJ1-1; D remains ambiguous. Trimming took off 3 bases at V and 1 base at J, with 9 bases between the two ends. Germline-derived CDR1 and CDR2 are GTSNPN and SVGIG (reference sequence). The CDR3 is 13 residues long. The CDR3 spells CAWRQPPNTEAFF. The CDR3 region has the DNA TGTGCCTGGAGGCAACCCCCGAACACTGAAGCTTTCTTT. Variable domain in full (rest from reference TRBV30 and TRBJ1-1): SQTIHQWPATLVQPVGSPLSLECTVEGTSNPNLYWYRQAAGRGLQLLFYSVGIGQISSEVPQNLSASRPQDRQFILSSKKLLLSDSGFYLCAWRQPPNTEAFFGQGTRLTVV.

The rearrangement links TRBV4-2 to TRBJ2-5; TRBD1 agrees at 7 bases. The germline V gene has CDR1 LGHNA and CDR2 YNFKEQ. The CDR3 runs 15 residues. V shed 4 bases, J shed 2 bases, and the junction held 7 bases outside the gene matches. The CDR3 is CASSPYDREQETQYF. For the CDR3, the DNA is TGTGCCAGCAGCCCATACGACAGGGAACAAGAGACCCAGTACTTC.

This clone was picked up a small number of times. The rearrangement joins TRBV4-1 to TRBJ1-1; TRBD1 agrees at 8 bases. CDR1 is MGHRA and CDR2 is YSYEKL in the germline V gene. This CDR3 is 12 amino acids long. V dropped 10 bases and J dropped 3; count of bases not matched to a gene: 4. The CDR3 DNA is TGCGCCACCAGGGGACAGGACACTGAAGCTTTCTTT. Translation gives CATRGQDTEAFF.

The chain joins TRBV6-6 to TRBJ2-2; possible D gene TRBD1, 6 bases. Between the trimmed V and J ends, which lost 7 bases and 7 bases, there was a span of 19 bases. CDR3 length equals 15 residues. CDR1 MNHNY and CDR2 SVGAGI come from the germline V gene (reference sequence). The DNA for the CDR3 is TGTGCCAGCATGAAACGGAAACAGGGAATCGGGGAGCTGTTTTTT. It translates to CASMKRKQGIGELFF.

CDR3 nucleotide sequence: TGTGCCAGCAGCAAACGAACAGCGGAGCAGTTCTTC. It specifies CASSKRTAEQFF. This sequence joins TRBV21-1 and TRBJ2-1. TRBV21-1 is noted as a pseudogene. This CDR3 spans 12 amino acids.

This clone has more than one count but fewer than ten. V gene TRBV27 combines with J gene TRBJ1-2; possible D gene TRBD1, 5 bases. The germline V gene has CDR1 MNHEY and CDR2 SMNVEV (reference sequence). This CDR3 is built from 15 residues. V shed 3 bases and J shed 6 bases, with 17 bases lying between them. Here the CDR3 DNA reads TGTGCCAGCAGTTTCGGGGGACCCTTGGCGGATGGCTACACCTTC. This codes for CASSFGGPLADGYTF.

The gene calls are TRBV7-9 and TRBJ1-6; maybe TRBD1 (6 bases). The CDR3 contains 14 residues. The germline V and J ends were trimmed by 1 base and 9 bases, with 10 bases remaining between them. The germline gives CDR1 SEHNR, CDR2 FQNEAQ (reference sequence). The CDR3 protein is CASSLEGDPSPLHF. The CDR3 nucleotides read TGTGCCAGCAGCTTAGAGGGGGACCCTTCACCCCTCCACTTT.

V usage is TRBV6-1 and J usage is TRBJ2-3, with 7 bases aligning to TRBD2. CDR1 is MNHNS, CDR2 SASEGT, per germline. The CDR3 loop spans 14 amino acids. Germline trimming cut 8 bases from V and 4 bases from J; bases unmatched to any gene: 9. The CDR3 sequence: CASWRGNPADTQYF. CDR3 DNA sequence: TGTGCCAGCTGGCGGGGGAACCCAGCAGATACGCAGTATTTT.

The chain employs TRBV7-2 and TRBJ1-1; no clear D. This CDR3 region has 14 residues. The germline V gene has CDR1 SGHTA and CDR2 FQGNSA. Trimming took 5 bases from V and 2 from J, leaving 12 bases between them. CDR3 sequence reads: CASSPGAGNTEAFF. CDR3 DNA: TGTGCCAGCAGCCCCGGAGCGGGAAACACTGAAGCTTTCTTT.

The CDR3 is CASSSRGAGELFF. As DNA, the CDR3 is TGTGCCAGTAGTTCCCGTGGAGCCGGGGAGCTGTTTTTT. The J gene is TRBJ2-2, the V gene TRBV19; D call uncertain. The CDR3 consists of 13 residues. V was pared by 5 bases and J by 6 bases, with 10 bases between. Germline-derived CDR1 and CDR2 are LNHDA and SQIVND (reference sequence).

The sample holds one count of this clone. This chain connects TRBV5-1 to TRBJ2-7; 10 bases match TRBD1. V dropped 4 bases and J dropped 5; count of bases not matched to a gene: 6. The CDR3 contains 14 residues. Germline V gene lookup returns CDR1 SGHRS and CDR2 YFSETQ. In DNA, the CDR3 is TGCGCCAGCAGCCGGGGACAGGGGAAGGACGAGCAGTACTTC. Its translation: CASSRGQGKDEQYF.

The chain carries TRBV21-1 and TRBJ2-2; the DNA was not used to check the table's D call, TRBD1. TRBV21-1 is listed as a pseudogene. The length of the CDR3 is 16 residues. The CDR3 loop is CASSTRQGAPTGELFF. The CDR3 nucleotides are TGTGCCAGCAGCACTAGACAGGGGGCGCCGACCGGGGAGCTGTTTTTT.

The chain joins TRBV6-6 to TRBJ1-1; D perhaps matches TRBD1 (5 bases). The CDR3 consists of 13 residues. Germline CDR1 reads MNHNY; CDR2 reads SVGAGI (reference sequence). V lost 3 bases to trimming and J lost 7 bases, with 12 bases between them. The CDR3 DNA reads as TGTGCCAGCAGTTATCGGGGACCGGGTGAAGCTTTCTTT. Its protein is CASSYRGPGEAFF.

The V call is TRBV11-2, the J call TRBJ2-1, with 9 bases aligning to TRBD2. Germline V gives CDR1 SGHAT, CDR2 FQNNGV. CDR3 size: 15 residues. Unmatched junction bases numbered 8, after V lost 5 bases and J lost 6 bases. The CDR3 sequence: CASSRGASGTNEQFF. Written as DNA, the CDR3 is TGTGCCAGCAGCCGGGGGGCTAGCGGGACCAATGAGCAGTTCTTC.

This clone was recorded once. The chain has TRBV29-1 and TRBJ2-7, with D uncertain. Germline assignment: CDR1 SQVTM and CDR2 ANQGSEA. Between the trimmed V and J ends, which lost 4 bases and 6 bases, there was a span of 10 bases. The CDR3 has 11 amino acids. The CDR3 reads CSVVELREQYF. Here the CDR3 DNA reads TGCAGCGTTGTGGAGCTGCGCGAGCAGTACTTC.

The chain's CDR3 is CASSLGPTDTQYF. CDR3 sequence (DNA): TGTGCCAGCTCCCTGGGCCCCACAGATACGCAGTATTTT. The rearrangement links TRBV18 to TRBJ2-3, with D unclear. V lost 6 bases and J lost 2, with 9 bases in between. The CDR3 runs to 13 residues. Germline-derived CDR1 and CDR2 are KGHSH and LQKENI.

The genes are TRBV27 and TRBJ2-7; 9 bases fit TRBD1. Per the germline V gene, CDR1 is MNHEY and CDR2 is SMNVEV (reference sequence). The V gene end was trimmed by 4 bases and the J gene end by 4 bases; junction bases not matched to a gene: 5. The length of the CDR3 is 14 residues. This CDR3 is CASSSQGQGYEQYF. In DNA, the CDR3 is TGTGCCAGCAGTTCCCAGGGACAGGGTTACGAGCAGTACTTC.

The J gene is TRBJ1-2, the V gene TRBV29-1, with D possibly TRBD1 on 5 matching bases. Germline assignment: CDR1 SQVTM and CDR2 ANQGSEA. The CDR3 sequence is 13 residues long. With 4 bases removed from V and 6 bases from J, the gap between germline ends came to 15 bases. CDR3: CSVVGRAGNGYTF. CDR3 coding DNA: TGCAGCGTTGTTGGCAGGGCAGGAAATGGCTACACCTTC.

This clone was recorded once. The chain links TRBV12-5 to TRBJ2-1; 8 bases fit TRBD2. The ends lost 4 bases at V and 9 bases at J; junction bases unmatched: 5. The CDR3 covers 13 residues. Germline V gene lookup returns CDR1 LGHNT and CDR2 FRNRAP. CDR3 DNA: TGTGCTAGTGGTTCGGGGGGGCTGGGTGAGCAGTTCTTC. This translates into CASGSGGLGEQFF.

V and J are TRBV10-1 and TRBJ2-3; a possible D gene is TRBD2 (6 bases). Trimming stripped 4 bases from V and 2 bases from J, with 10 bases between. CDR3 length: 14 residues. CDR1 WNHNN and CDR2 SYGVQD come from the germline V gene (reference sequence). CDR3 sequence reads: CASSGGVPTDTQYF. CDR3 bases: TGCGCCAGCAGTGGCGGGGTCCCCACAGATACGCAGTATTTT.

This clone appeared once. The CDR3 loop is CASSREEGAETQYF. The CDR3 DNA reads as TGTGCCAGCAGCCGGGAGGAGGGCGCCGAGACCCAGTACTTC. The rearrangement links TRBV2 to TRBJ2-5; 7 bases agree with TRBD2. J was trimmed by 5 bases and V by 6 bases; bases with no gene match: 9. The CDR3 runs to 14 residues. Germline CDR1 and CDR2: SNHLY and FYNNEI.